The 15 T cell receptor beta chains below come from one sample, sequenced in a study of CDR3 diversity in severe acne. MiXCR, run by TCRdb on the PCR reads, gives a single entry per CDR3 protein. The sample has tens of thousands of distinct CDR3 sequences; under 65% are singletons. Material: blood. These receptors all stem from a male donor in good health, without acne.

This clonotype was seen ten or more times. The chain links TRBV9 to TRBJ2-7; 12 bases are a match to TRBD2. This CDR3 is 19 amino acids long. Germline V gene data show CDR1 as SGDLS and CDR2 as YYNGEE. Trimming cost V 3 bases and J 0 bases; bases outside gene matches: 13. The CDR3 sequence is CASSADSGTSGPPSYEQYF. As DNA, the CDR3 is TGTGCCAGCAGCGCCGACTCCGGGACTAGCGGGCCCCCCTCCTACGAGCAGTACTTC.

This clonotype was counted many times. A much larger clone is a single base away; this may be a read error. CDR3 nucleotides: TGTGCCAGCAGCTTCACAGATACGCAGTGTTTT. Its translation is CASSFTDTQCF. V and J are TRBV5-8 and TRBJ2-3, with unresolved D. The CDR3 contains 11 residues. Per germline, CDR1 SGHTS and CDR2 YDEGEE.

This clonotype was recorded many times. The CDR3 loop reads CSAPDPGQTNYGYTF. The CDR3 DNA reads TGCAGTGCACCAGATCCGGGACAAACTAACTATGGCTACACCTTC. V usage is TRBV20-1 and J usage is TRBJ1-2, with D possibly being TRBD1 (6 bases). The V end was cut by 6 bases, the J end by 0 bases, with 17 bases between. Germline CDR1 is DFQATT and CDR2 is SNEGSKA (reference sequence). CDR3 length equals 15 residues.

This rearrangement joins TRBV19 to TRBJ1-1; D perhaps matches TRBD1 (6 bases). The germline V gene has CDR1 LNHDA and CDR2 SQIVND (reference sequence). V was clipped by 6 bases and J by 2 bases, with 25 bases between them. The length of the CDR3 is 18 residues. The CDR3 region has the DNA TGTGCCAGTAGCCGGACTAGCGGGGGCTCTGGGGCCAACACTGAAGCTTTCTTT. Its protein is CASSRTSGGSGANTEAFF.

This clonotype was detected only once. V and J are TRBV7-9 and TRBJ2-5; perhaps TRBD2 as D (7 bases). V was clipped by 3 bases and J by 11 bases, with 19 bases between them. Germline V gene lookup returns CDR1 SEHNR and CDR2 FQNEAQ (reference sequence). The CDR3 length is 14 residues. The CDR3 coding sequence is TGTGCCAGCAGCTTCGACGGGGGGCCAGATACGCAGTACTTC. Protein: CASSFDGGPDTQYF.

The gene calls are TRBV19 and TRBJ1-1, with TRBD1 matching over 7 bases. Germline V CDR1 and CDR2: LNHDA, SQIVND (reference sequence). With 6 bases clipped from V and 1 base from J, the junction kept 5 bases outside the gene matches. The CDR3 contains 14 residues. CDR3 sequence: CASRYRTGNTEAFF. For the CDR3, the DNA is TGTGCCAGTAGGTACAGGACAGGGAACACTGAAGCTTTCTTT.

The gene calls are TRBV7-6 and TRBJ1-5, with D possibly TRBD1 on 5 matching bases. Between the trimmed V and J ends, which lost 1 base and 0 bases, there was a span of 13 bases. Looked up from germline, CDR1 is SGHVS and CDR2 is FNYEAQ. The CDR3 totals 17 residues. CDR3 DNA: TGTGCCAGCAGCTTAGAGGGACGATCCTATAGCAATCAGCCCCAGCATTTT. Translation: CASSLEGRSYSNQPQHF.

This clonotype was counted a few times. The genes are TRBV7-9 and TRBJ2-7; 8 nucleotides agree with TRBD1. The CDR3 sequence is 15 residues long. Germline-derived CDR1 and CDR2 are SEHNR and FQNEAQ (reference sequence). With V trimmed by 1 base and J by 3 bases, 5 bases remained unmatched. This CDR3 is CASSLDFTGGYEQYF. The CDR3 bases are TGTGCCAGCAGCTTAGATTTTACAGGGGGCTACGAGCAGTACTTC.

The rearrangement links TRBV2 to TRBJ2-5; D uncertain. The CDR3 has 10 amino acids. Germline V gene lookup returns CDR1 SNHLY and CDR2 FYNNEI. Trimming removed 11 bases at V and 4 bases at J, with 8 bases between. The CDR3 here is CAGSRETQYF. The CDR3 DNA sequence: TGTGCCGGATCCCGAGAGACCCAGTACTTC.

The chain joins TRBV12-3 or TRBV12-4 to TRBJ2-6; the match to TRBD1 covers 7 bases. The V gene end was trimmed by 5 bases and the J gene end by 1 base; junction bases not matched to a gene: 11. The length of the CDR3 is 18 residues. The CDR3 nucleotides read TGTGCCAGCAGTCGGACAGGCGGTCTTCAGTCTGGGGCCAACGTCCTGACTTTC. Its translation is CASSRTGGLQSGANVLTF.

The chain couples TRBV6-1 to TRBJ2-7, with TRBD1 matching 7 bases. Germline V gene sequence: CDR1 MNHNS, CDR2 SASEGT. This CDR3 has 15 residues. V lost 6 bases to trimming and J lost 5 bases; unmatched junction nucleotides: 13. The CDR3 region is CASRIGQAKDNEQYF. CDR3 bases: TGTGCCAGCAGGATTGGACAGGCCAAGGACAACGAGCAGTACTTC.

The chain has TRBV7-6 and TRBJ2-5; D may match TRBD1 or TRBD2 (7 bases each). The V gene lost 5 bases and the J gene lost 5 bases, with 15 bases spanning the gap. The germline V gene encodes CDR1 SGHVS and CDR2 FNYEAQ. There are 14 residues in the CDR3. CDR3 sequence: CASSPAQGGETQYF. The CDR3 nucleotides read TGTGCCAGCAGCCCAGCGCAGGGGGGGGAGACCCAGTACTTC.

In its sample, this clonotype was seen a few times. This rearrangement joins TRBV15 to TRBJ2-7, with 8 bases aligning to TRBD2. The CDR3 spans 15 residues. The J segment lost 0 bases and the V segment lost 0 bases, leaving 1 base of the junction unmatched. CDR1 LNHNV and CDR2 YYDKDF come from the germline V gene (reference sequence). This CDR3 is CATSRDGTSSYEQYF. The CDR3 region has the DNA TGTGCCACCAGCAGAGACGGGACTAGCTCCTACGAGCAGTACTTC.

This clonotype was detected ten times or more. The J gene is TRBJ1-5, the V gene TRBV15, with D possibly being TRBD1 (5 bases). Germline CDR1 is LNHNV and CDR2 is YYDKDF (reference sequence). Trimming cost V 3 bases and J 7 bases, with 13 bases left between them. The CDR3 totals 14 residues. CDR3 amino acids: CATSRGREGQPQHF. Here the CDR3 DNA reads TGTGCCACCAGCAGGGGACGGGAGGGACAGCCCCAGCATTTT.

A single count supports this clonotype. This chain joins TRBV6-2 or TRBV6-3 and TRBJ2-7; D is perhaps TRBD2 (6 bases). V lost 9 bases to trimming and J lost 0 bases, with 21 bases between them. The CDR3 loop spans 16 amino acids. Germline lookup yields CDR1 MNHEY and CDR2 SVGEGT. The CDR3 bases are TGTGCCAGTAGACGTCCTTGGGGGGAGATCTCCTACGAGCAGTACTTC. Protein: CASRRPWGEISYEQYF.